This TCR beta chain was found in a study of shared T cell receptors in the human thymus. CDR1 is SGHRS and CDR2 is YFSETQ in the germline V gene. The CDR3 extends over 14 amino acids. Between the trimmed V and J ends, which lost 0 bases and 4 bases, there was a span of 11 bases. Repertoires were generated with immunoSEQ multiplex PCR, while TCRdb's copy carries only in-frame clones and drops some. The sample gives hundreds of thousands of clones, 70% to 90% of which show up once; 0.0094% is in the top ten. The same specimen was also included in a second study, on human thymus T cells. This second study notes: Donors were healthy Finnish babies undergoing corrective operations for congenital heart defects. Thymus was obtained from resections taken during corrective heart surgery. Related studies noted strongly shared thymic repertoires across unrelated people.

The sequencing input was thymocytes. The chain is built from TRBV5-1 and TRBJ2-7; D is undetermined. This clonotype originated in a boy less than two years old with a congenital heart defect. CDR3 coding DNA: TGCGCCAGCAGCTTGGATCTAGAATGGTACGAGCAGTACTTC. Protein product: CASSLDLEWYEQYF.